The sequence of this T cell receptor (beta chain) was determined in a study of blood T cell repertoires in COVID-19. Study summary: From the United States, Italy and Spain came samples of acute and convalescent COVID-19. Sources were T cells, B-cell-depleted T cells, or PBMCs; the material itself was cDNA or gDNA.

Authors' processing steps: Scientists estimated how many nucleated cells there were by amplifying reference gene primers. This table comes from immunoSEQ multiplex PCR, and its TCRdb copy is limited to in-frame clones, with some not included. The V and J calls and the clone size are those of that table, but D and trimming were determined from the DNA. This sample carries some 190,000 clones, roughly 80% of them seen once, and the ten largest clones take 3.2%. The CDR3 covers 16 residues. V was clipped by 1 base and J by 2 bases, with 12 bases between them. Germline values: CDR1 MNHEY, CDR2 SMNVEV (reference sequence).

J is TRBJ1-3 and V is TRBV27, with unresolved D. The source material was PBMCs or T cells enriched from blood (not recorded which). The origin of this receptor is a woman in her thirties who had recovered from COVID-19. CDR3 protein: CASSLYGLSTGNTIYF. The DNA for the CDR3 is TGTGCCAGCAGTTTATATGGCTTATCGACTGGAAACACCATATATTTT.